The 11 T cell receptor beta chains listed next were all sequenced from one sample in a study of shared clonotypes between healthy human individuals. The assay was immunoSEQ multiplex PCR, and TCRdb's table has in-frame clones only and misses some. The table shows 2 million to 2.5 million clones, with approximately 96% occurring only once. Sequencing was done on a sample of naive CD4+ T cells sorted from blood. Subset denoted: CD45RA+ positively selected. These receptors all stem from a man aged 18 to 29 in good health.

The V call is TRBV5-1, the J call TRBJ2-7, with 9 bases fitting TRBD2. The germline V gene encodes CDR1 SGHRS and CDR2 YFSETQ. The CDR3 extends over 14 amino acids. Trimming took 0 bases from V and 5 from J; bases not matched to a gene: 3. CDR3 in amino acids: CASSLESGRNEQYF. The DNA for the CDR3 is TGCGCCAGCAGCTTGGAGAGCGGGAGGAACGAGCAGTACTTC.

V gene TRBV5-1 combines with J gene TRBJ2-2; D unresolved. CDR1 and CDR2 (germline): SGHRS, YFSETQ. V was shortened by 2 bases and J by 8 bases, with 10 bases between the two germline ends. CDR3 size: 13 residues. The CDR3 reads CASSLSIEGELFF. Written as DNA, the CDR3 is TGCGCCAGCAGCTTATCGATCGAAGGGGAGCTGTTTTTT.

This chain joins TRBV6-5 and TRBJ2-7, with D possibly being TRBD2 (6 bases). The germline V gene encodes CDR1 MNHEY and CDR2 SVGAGI. The CDR3 extends over 15 amino acids. V lost 8 bases and J lost 4, with 21 bases in between. CDR3 residues: CASGRAGGIGYEQYF. The DNA of the CDR3 is TGTGCCAGCGGAAGGGCCGGGGGAATAGGGTACGAGCAGTACTTC.

V is TRBV7-2 and J is TRBJ2-7; a weak D match, TRBD2 (6 bases). Germline V CDR1 and CDR2: SGHTA, FQGNSA. This CDR3 spans 14 amino acids. The V end was cut by 4 bases, the J end by 0 bases, with 10 bases between. DNA of the CDR3: TGTGCCAGCAGCTCCCTTAGCGGCTCCTACGAGCAGTACTTC. Residues: CASSSLSGSYEQYF.

The chain carries TRBV10-3 and TRBJ2-5; no clear D gene. This CDR3 comprises 15 residues. Trimming pared 2 bases from V and 2 bases from J, leaving 12 bases between. Germline-derived CDR1 and CDR2 are ENHRY and SYGVKD. CDR3 DNA: TGTGCCATCAGTGAGGGGTTAGGGTTTCAAGAGACCCAGTACTTC. This gives the protein CAISEGLGFQETQYF.

J is TRBJ2-2 and V is TRBV28; D gene ambiguous. Trimming removed 7 bases at V and 5 bases at J, with 14 bases between. There are 14 residues in the CDR3. Looked up from germline, CDR1 is MDHEN and CDR2 is SYDVKM. The chain's CDR3 is CASTRTPSTGELFF. CDR3 in DNA: TGTGCCAGCACCAGGACCCCATCTACCGGGGAGCTGTTTTTT.

V and J are TRBV18 and TRBJ1-5; D is unclear. The CDR3 has 13 residues. Germline V CDR1 and CDR2: KGHSH, LQKENI. The V end was cut by 1 base, the J end by 5 bases, with 6 bases between. CDR3 protein: CASSPQEDQPQHF. The CDR3 DNA reads as TGTGCCAGCTCACCACAGGAAGATCAGCCCCAGCATTTT.

The chain combines TRBV15 with TRBJ2-1, with 11 bases lining up with TRBD2. J lost 0 bases, V lost 2 bases, and 18 bases had no gene match. Germline CDR1 reads LNHNV; CDR2 reads YYDKDF (reference sequence). The CDR3 totals 22 residues. CDR3 in amino acids: CATSRHLPAGTSGRSSYNEQFF. The CDR3 bases are TGTGCCACCAGCAGACATCTCCCTGCCGGGACTAGCGGCAGGAGCTCCTACAATGAGCAGTTCTTC.

With respect to this clone: This specimen includes other DNA sequences encoding the same CDR3. The chain has TRBV5-1 and TRBJ2-3; 8 nucleotides agree with TRBD2. Unmatched junction bases numbered 2, after V lost 1 base and J lost 1 base. CDR1 SGHRS and CDR2 YFSETQ come from the germline V gene. This CDR3 spans 15 amino acids. The CDR3 loop reads CASSLTSGGTDTQYF. CDR3 coding DNA: TGCGCCAGCAGCTTGACTAGCGGAGGCACAGATACGCAGTATTTT.

Remarks on this clone: The junction and the germline gene differ at one end; a read error may be behind it. The chain recombines TRBV7-7 with TRBJ2-7, with TRBD1 as a possible D gene (7 bases). The germline V gene encodes CDR1 SSHAT and CDR2 FNYEAQ (reference sequence). CDR3 length: 16 amino acids. CDR3 sequence: CASSLGRQGGMYEQYF. The DNA for the CDR3 is TGTGCTAGCAGCTTAGGTAGACAGGGAGGAATGTACGAGCAGTACTTC. Full variable domain (rest looked up from reference TRBV7-7 and TRBJ2-7): GAGVSQSPRYKVTKRGQDVTLRCDPISSHATLYWYQQALGQGPEFLTYFNYEAQPDKSGLPSDRFSAERPEGSISTLTIQRTEQRDSAMYRCASSLGRQGGMYEQYFGPGTRLTVT.

This chain joins TRBV2 and TRBJ2-5; 7 bases map to TRBD1. The CDR3 contains 13 residues. Germline V gene data show CDR1 as SNHLY and CDR2 as FYNNEI. J lost 1 base, V lost 8 bases, and 4 bases had no gene match. The CDR3 protein is CASLRDSQETQYF. The DNA of the CDR3 is TGTGCCAGCCTCCGGGACAGCCAAGAGACCCAGTACTTC. The whole variable domain, filled in from reference TRBV2 and TRBJ2-5, reads EPEVTQTPSHQVTQMGQEVILRCVPISNHLYFYWYRQILGQKVEFLVSFYNNEISEKSEIFDDQFSVERPDGSNFTLKIRSTKLEDSAMYFCASLRDSQETQYFGPGTRLLVL.